These 21 T cell receptor beta chains came from one sample sequenced in a study of shared clonotypes between healthy human individuals. Here immunoSEQ multiplex PCR was the method, and the copy in TCRdb shows in-frame clones only, minus some. This sample has about 1.5 million clones, with over 95% found just once. Sequenced input: naive CD4+ T cells sorted from blood. Subset noted: CD45RA+ positively selected. These receptors came from a man aged 25 to 45 in good health.

The rearrangement links TRBV10-3 to TRBJ2-7, with 7 bases identical to TRBD1. Germline-derived CDR1 and CDR2 are ENHRY and SYGVKD. The CDR3 has 14 residues. Trimming took 4 bases from V and 2 from J; bases not matched to a gene: 5. The CDR3 spells CAISVSGQPYEQYF. The DNA of the CDR3 is TGTGCCATCAGTGTTTCGGGACAGCCCTACGAGCAGTACTTC.

The chain joins TRBV9 to TRBJ1-2; D is unresolved. The CDR3 sequence is 15 residues long. The V end was cut by 0 bases, the J end by 2 bases, with 11 bases between. From germline, CDR1 is SGDLS and CDR2 YYNGEE. The CDR3 reads CASSVGPGRNYGYTF. Here the CDR3 DNA reads TGTGCCAGCAGCGTAGGCCCCGGCAGAAACTATGGCTACACCTTC.

This chain joins TRBV11-3 and TRBJ1-3; D unclear. In germline, CDR1 is SGHNT, CDR2 YENEEA. The germline V and J ends were trimmed by 2 bases and 0 bases, with 11 bases remaining between them. The CDR3 length is 16 residues. The CDR3 is CASSLSVQISGNTIYF. The CDR3 region has the DNA TGTGCCAGCAGCTTATCAGTTCAGATCTCTGGAAACACCATATATTTT.

J is TRBJ2-3 and V is TRBV4-3, with D perhaps matching TRBD1 (8 bases). The CDR3 length is 17 residues. Trimming stripped 1 base from V and 0 bases from J, with 14 bases between. CDR1 is LGHNA and CDR2 is YSLEER in the germline V gene. CDR3 amino acids: CASSQGGGQASTDTQYF. The CDR3 coding sequence is TGCGCCAGCAGCCAAGGGGGGGGACAGGCTAGCACAGATACGCAGTATTTT.

V gene TRBV19 combines with J gene TRBJ1-5; D is possibly TRBD1 (6 bases). The CDR3 is made up of 17 amino acids. Between the trimmed V and J ends, which lost 6 bases and 1 base, there was a span of 19 bases. CDR1 is LNHDA and CDR2 is SQIVND in the germline V gene (reference sequence). The CDR3 region is CASRRLGGRGSNQPQHF. DNA for the CDR3: TGTGCCAGTAGGCGACTCGGGGGGCGAGGGAGCAATCAGCCCCAGCATTTT.

The chain couples TRBV10-3 to TRBJ2-5; 11 bases are a match to TRBD2. This CDR3 is built from 17 residues. Germline V gene lookup returns CDR1 ENHRY and CDR2 SYGVKD. V shed 8 bases and J 2 bases; nucleotides not matched to a gene: 13. CDR3 sequence reads: CAIGTSGPETAQETQYF. CDR3 bases: TGTGCCATCGGGACTAGCGGCCCAGAGACGGCACAAGAGACCCAGTACTTC.

Worth noting for this clone: The same CDR3 also results from other DNA sequences found in this sample. The chain joins TRBV27 to TRBJ2-3, with a possible D match to TRBD2 (5 bases). V lost 3 bases, J lost 1 base, and 5 bases lay in between. Germline-derived CDR1 and CDR2 are MNHEY and SMNVEV (reference sequence). CDR3 length: 13 residues. CDR3 coding DNA: TGTGCCAGCAGTTTCGGGGGCACAGATACGCAGTATTTT. Translated: CASSFGGTDTQYF.

The V gene is TRBV5-6, the J gene TRBJ2-1; D remains ambiguous. The V gene lost 4 bases and the J gene lost 9 bases, with 14 bases spanning the gap. Germline loops: CDR1 SGHDT, CDR2 YYEEEE. The CDR3 is 13 amino acids. The CDR3 reads CASSQEFNGEQFF. In DNA, the CDR3 is TGTGCCAGCAGCCAAGAGTTTAACGGTGAGCAGTTCTTC.

The chain couples TRBV5-6 to TRBJ1-1, with D unclear. This CDR3 spans 15 amino acids. Trimming shortened V by 0 bases and J by 0 bases, and 9 bases separated the two germline ends. CDR1 SGHDT and CDR2 YYEEEE come from the germline V gene. CDR3 coding DNA: TGTGCCAGCAGCTTGGGCTGGCAGATGAACACTGAAGCTTTCTTT. Residues: CASSLGWQMNTEAFF.

This clone showed up just a few times. The V gene is TRBV11-2, the J gene TRBJ2-2; 10 bases are a match to TRBD2. The CDR3 is made up of 16 amino acids. Germline V lookup: CDR1 SGHAT, CDR2 FQNNGV. The V segment lost 5 bases and the J segment 0 bases; nucleotides outside the gene matches: 3. The DNA for the CDR3 is TGTGCCAGCAGCCCCGGACTAGCGGCGAACACCGGGGAGCTGTTTTTT. Its protein product is CASSPGLAANTGELFF.

V is TRBV7-6 and J is TRBJ2-7, with D hard to call. Germline CDR1 and CDR2: SGHVS and FNYEAQ. Trimming pared 1 base from V and 4 bases from J, leaving 14 bases between. This CDR3 region has 15 residues. The chain's CDR3 is CASSLGSDQWYEQYF. In DNA form, the CDR3 reads TGTGCCAGCAGCTTAGGATCCGATCAGTGGTACGAGCAGTACTTC.

As regards this clone: This specimen includes other DNA sequences encoding the same CDR3. The chain employs TRBV20-1 and TRBJ2-5; D unclear. CDR1 and CDR2 (germline): DFQATT, SNEGSKA (reference sequence). The CDR3 has 11 residues. Trimming left V 0 bases short and J 5 bases short, with 4 bases between. As DNA, the CDR3 is TGCAGTGCTAGAGACGTGGAGACCCAGTACTTC. Encoded protein: CSARDVETQYF.

The gene calls are TRBV5-4 and TRBJ2-1; TRBD1 agrees at 7 bases. CDR3 size: 16 residues. V lost 3 bases to trimming and J lost 8 bases; unmatched junction nucleotides: 14. The germline gives CDR1 SGHNT, CDR2 YYREEE (reference sequence). The CDR3 here is CASSWDRGVKRDEQFF. The CDR3 DNA reads TGTGCCAGCAGCTGGGACAGAGGGGTGAAAAGAGATGAGCAGTTCTTC.

The J gene is TRBJ1-2, the V gene TRBV5-4; tentatively, D is TRBD1 (5 bases). Germline V gene sequence: CDR1 SGHNT, CDR2 YYREEE (reference sequence). The CDR3 is 15 amino acids. V lost 3 bases and J lost 5, with 17 bases in between. The CDR3 region has the DNA TGTGCCAGCAGCTACGCAACAGGTGACGCTTATGGCTACACCTTC. The encoded protein is CASSYATGDAYGYTF.

This clone was recorded once. This rearrangement joins TRBV28 to TRBJ2-1; 7 nucleotides line up with TRBD1. The CDR3 is made up of 17 amino acids. The V gene end was trimmed by 3 bases and the J gene end by 1 base; junction bases not matched to a gene: 9. Germline-derived CDR1 and CDR2 are MDHEN and SYDVKM. The CDR3 spells CASSFWATGRSYNEQFF. In DNA form, the CDR3 reads TGTGCCAGCAGTTTTTGGGCGACAGGGAGATCCTACAATGAGCAGTTCTTC.

The rearrangement links TRBV11-2 to TRBJ1-3, with D unresolved. Trimming left V 0 bases short and J 0 bases short, with 3 bases between. The CDR3 spans 14 residues. The V gene's germline CDR1 is SGHAT and CDR2 FQNNGV. In DNA form, the CDR3 reads TGTGCCAGCAGCTTAGATCTCTCTGGAAACACCATATATTTT. This translates into CASSLDLSGNTIYF.

The chain employs TRBV6-1 and TRBJ2-6; weak D call: TRBD1 (6 bases). Trimming left V 10 bases short and J 4 bases short, with 11 bases between. Germline lookup yields CDR1 MNHNS and CDR2 SASEGT. The CDR3 runs 13 residues. The CDR3 nucleotides read TGTGCCACCCGGGACACCGGGGCCAACGTCCTGACTTTC. Its protein is CATRDTGANVLTF.

This clone was seen only once. The chain combines TRBV19 with TRBJ2-3, with 12 bases fitting TRBD1. The CDR3 has 15 residues. After removal of 6 bases from V and 4 bases from J, the junction contained 5 bases not matched to a gene. CDR1 LNHDA and CDR2 SQIVND come from the germline V gene (reference sequence). As DNA, the CDR3 is TGTGCCAGTAGGAGGGACAGGGGGCGCTCAGATACGCAGTATTTT. Translated: CASRRDRGRSDTQYF.

On this clone: This same CDR3 is encoded by further DNA sequences in the sample. The V and J genes are TRBV18 and TRBJ1-1, with 8 bases lining up with TRBD1. The CDR3 contains 15 residues. The trim removed 0 bases at V and 2 bases at J, leaving 2 bases unmatched. Germline loops: CDR1 KGHSH, CDR2 LQKENI. The CDR3 protein is CASSPPQGANTEAFF. The CDR3 region has the DNA TGTGCCAGCTCACCACCGCAGGGGGCTAACACTGAAGCTTTCTTT.

The J gene is TRBJ2-3, the V gene TRBV30; perhaps TRBD1 as D (6 bases). The CDR3 contains 12 residues. CDR1 and CDR2 (germline): GTSNPN, SVGIG (reference sequence). Deletions cut 1 base from V and 4 bases from J, with 6 bases between. The CDR3 reads CAWSAGADTQYF. In DNA form, the CDR3 reads TGTGCCTGGAGTGCAGGGGCAGATACGCAGTATTTT.

The chain has TRBV4-1 and TRBJ2-7; 7 nucleotides agree with TRBD1. There are 15 residues in the CDR3. Germline V gene sequence: CDR1 MGHRA, CDR2 YSYEKL. The junction had 11 bases not matched to a gene; V was cut back by 4 bases and J by 5 bases. Written as DNA, the CDR3 is TGCGCCAGCAGCCTACTACAGGGGACCGGCAACGAGCAGTACTTC. It specifies CASSLLQGTGNEQYF.